This T cell receptor beta chain derives from a study of sequential checkpoint blockade in melanoma. Study at large: Patients were randomized 1:1 to nivolumab-then-ipilimumab or ipilimumab-then-nivolumab first-line.

The assay was immunoSEQ multiplex PCR, and TCRdb's table has in-frame clones only and misses some. This table has some 31,000 clones, 65% to 90% appearing once. Treatment described: randomized to nivolumab then ipilimumab (arm A) or the reverse (arm B). The CDR3 spans 15 residues. CDR1 is MNHNY, CDR2 SVGAGI, per germline (reference sequence). The chain links TRBV6-6 to TRBJ2-5; 7 bases line up with TRBD1. The DNA end is more similar to TRBJ2-7, so the J call may be wrong. The origin of this receptor is a human donor with melanoma. The sequencing here drew on CD8+ T cells sorted from blood (inferred from file names), taken from a patient given nivolumab and ipilimumab in sequence. The DNA of the CDR3 is TGTGCCAGCAGTTACCCCCGGACAGGCGGCTACGAGCAGTACTTC. Translating gives CASSYPRTGGYEQYF.